The T cell receptor beta chain under discussion was sequenced for a study of T cell changes during pregnancy in multiple sclerosis. Germline V gives CDR1 MNHEY, CDR2 SMNVEV (reference sequence). The CDR3 consists of 14 residues. The germline V and J ends were trimmed by 5 bases and 5 bases, with 14 bases remaining between them. Clones were sequenced by immunoSEQ multiplex PCR, and TCRdb holds only the in-frame ones, with some missing. The sample lists about 76,000 clones, around 90% occurring once. The origin of this receptor is a female donor in good health, enrolled as a control in a pregnancy study. V usage is TRBV27 and J usage is TRBJ2-3; D may be TRBD2 (5 bases). The specimen comprised peripheral blood, sampled after pregnancy. Here the CDR3 reads CASSPRTGQDTQYF. DNA for the CDR3: TGTGCCAGCAGTCCCCGGACTGGCCAAGATACGCAGTATTTT.